This TCR beta chain was captured by sequencing in a study of tumor and adjacent non-tumor tissue in lung cancer. Ten or more counts support this clonotype. The library came from three nested PCR rounds adapted from ARM-PCR protocols. TCRdb independently ran MiXCR on the multiplex PCR reads; one entry per CDR3 protein. This sample carries roughly 220,000 distinct CDR3 sequences, 71% of them seen once, and the ten largest clones take approximately 26%. No cell sorting was done before RNA was extracted from the tissue. Chemotherapy-naive patients with new lung cancer underwent thoracic surgery in China, August–November 2014. Germline assignment: CDR1 LGHNA and CDR2 YNFKEQ. Between the trimmed V and J ends, which lost 3 bases and 8 bases, there was a span of 5 bases. CDR3 size: 12 residues.

Input material: lung tumor tissue. The clonotype was recovered from a man aged 55 to 69 with non-small cell lung cancer. The chain carries TRBV4-2 and TRBJ1-6; D gene ambiguous. In DNA form, the CDR3 reads TGTGCCAGCAGCCATGTTTATTCACCCCTCCACTTT. Protein product: CASSHVYSPLHF.